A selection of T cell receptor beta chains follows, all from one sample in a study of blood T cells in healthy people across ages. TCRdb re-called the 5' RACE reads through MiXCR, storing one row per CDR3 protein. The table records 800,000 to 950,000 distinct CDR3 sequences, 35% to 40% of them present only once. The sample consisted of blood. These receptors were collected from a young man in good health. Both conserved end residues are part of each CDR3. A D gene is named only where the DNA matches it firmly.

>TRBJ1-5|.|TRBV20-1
CSARVFSNQPQHF
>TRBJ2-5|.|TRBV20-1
CSVRFRETQYF
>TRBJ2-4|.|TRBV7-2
CASSLYLAAKNIQYF
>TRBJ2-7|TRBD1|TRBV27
CASSLSLRDRVRNEQYF
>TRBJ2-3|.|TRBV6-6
CVSSYADTQYF
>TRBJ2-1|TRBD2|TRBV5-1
CASSSVRSGVNEQFF
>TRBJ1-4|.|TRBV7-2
CASSLRTAPNEKLFF
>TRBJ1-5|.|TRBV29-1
CSPTGASNQPQHF
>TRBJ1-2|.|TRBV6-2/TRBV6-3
CASSYPVVTLEQSFSNYGYTF
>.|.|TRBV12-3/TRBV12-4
CASSLKQQETQYF
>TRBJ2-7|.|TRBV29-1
CSEIYRRFSYEQYF
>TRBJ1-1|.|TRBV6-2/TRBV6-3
CASSYSTPNTEAFF
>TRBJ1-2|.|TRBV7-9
CASSSGENYGYTF
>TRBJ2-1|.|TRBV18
CASSPGVHEQFF
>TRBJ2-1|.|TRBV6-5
CASRSTGLPYNEQFF
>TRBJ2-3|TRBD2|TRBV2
CASSVRSGGRTDTQYF
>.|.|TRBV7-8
CASSLVGETQFF
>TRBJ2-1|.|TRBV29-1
CSVGRLYNEQFF
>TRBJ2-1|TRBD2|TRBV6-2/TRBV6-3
CASSYGRGSNEQFF
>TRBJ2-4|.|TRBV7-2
CASSLVYRAKNIQYF
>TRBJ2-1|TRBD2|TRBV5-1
CASSTTGTSASYNEQFF
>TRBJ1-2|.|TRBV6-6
CASSYLTGTLENYGYTF
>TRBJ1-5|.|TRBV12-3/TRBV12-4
CASSLGGGNQPQHF
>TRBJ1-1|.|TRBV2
CASSVGVGNTEAFF
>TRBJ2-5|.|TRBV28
CASSLTALPSGTQYF
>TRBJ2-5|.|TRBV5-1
CASSFRTGPGAGETQYF
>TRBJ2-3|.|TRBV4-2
CASSPLWVDRSPDTQYF
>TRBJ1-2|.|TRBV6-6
CASSYSDPNYGYTF
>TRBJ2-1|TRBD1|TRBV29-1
CSAWGQGFNNEQFF
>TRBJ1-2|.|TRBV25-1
CASSGGSGTRTRGYTF
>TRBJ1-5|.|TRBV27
CASSSGQGGRQPQHF
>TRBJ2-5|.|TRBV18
CASSPDQGGQAEETQYF
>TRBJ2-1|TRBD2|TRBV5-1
CASSLAILAGGIDNEQFF
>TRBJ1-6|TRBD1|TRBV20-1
CSARDRVPPLHF
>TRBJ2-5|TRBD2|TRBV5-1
CASSHRTSSQETQYF
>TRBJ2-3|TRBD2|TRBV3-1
CASSHGLAGDTQYF
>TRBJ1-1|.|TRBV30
CAWNPDLGTEAFF
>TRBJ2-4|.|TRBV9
CAGSGTANKNIQYF
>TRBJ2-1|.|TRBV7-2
CASSLGERGSSYNEQFF
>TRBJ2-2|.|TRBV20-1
CSPRTVATGELFF
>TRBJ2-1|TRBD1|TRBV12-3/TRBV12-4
CASSPRTGPSPFDNEQFF
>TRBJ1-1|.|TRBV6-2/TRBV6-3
CASSYSRNGEAFF
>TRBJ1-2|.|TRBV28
CASSQQGLYYGYTF
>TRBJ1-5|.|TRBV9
CASSDGQINQPQHF
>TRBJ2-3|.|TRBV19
CASSIGGGRDTQYF
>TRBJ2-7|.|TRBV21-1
CASNKTGQYEQYF
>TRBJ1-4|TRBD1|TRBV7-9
CASSSGQATNEKLFF
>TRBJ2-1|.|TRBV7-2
CASTLDSSSYNEQFF
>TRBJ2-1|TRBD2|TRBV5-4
CASSVKSGADNEQFF
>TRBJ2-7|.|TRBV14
CASSPKSSYEQYF
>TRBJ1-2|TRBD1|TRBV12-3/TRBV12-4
CASSYDRGRDYGYTF
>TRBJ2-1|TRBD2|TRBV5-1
CATREGLAGSDEQFF
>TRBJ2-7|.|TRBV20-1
CSAREQRVSSYEQYF
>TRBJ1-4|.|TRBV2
CASSEVGRENEKLFF
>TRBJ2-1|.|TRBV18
CASSAGVGSSYNEQFF
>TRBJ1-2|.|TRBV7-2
CASSLTQPTSNYGYTF
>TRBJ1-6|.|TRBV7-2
CASSWSPSPLHF
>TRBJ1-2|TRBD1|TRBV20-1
CSARGGDRGLTNYGYTF
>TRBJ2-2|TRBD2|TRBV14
CASSQEGGTGELFF
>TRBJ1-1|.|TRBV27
CASSLSRKIPEAFF